The clone carrying this T cell receptor beta chain came up once. The antigen is undetermined. This entry belongs to a study of cytomegalovirus exposure and HLA in healthy donors. About the study: Approximately 83 million unique TCRs from HLA-typed donors were held in an early data release. Study-wide points: Among donors in an Asian-associated ancestry cluster, a later analysis reportedly found fewer N-insertions than the roughly 650-donor mean. By a later analysis, the bulk of CMV-associated TCR beta chains appeared HLA-restricted. In an earlier analysis, productive rearrangement rates for most beta V segments clustered near 87% or 30%.

The PCR used 60 Vbeta and 13 Jbeta primers. The repertoire was sequenced with immunoSEQ multiplex PCR; TCRdb's copy has only in-frame clones and lacks some. The sample has some 180,000 clones; over 70% are singletons. The TCR sequence derives from a man younger than 30 in good health and CMV-seronegative. The sequenced sample consisted of PBMCs.

CDR3 nucleotides: TGTGCCAGCAGTAGATCCGGGACAGGGAGGGGATATGGCTACACCTTC. This gives the protein CASSRSGTGRGYGYTF. The chain couples TRBV28 to TRBJ1-2, with TRBD1 matching 9 bases. J gave up 5 bases and V 5 bases, and 12 bases lay outside the gene matches. The CDR3 is 16 residues long. From germline, CDR1 is MDHEN and CDR2 SYDVKM.